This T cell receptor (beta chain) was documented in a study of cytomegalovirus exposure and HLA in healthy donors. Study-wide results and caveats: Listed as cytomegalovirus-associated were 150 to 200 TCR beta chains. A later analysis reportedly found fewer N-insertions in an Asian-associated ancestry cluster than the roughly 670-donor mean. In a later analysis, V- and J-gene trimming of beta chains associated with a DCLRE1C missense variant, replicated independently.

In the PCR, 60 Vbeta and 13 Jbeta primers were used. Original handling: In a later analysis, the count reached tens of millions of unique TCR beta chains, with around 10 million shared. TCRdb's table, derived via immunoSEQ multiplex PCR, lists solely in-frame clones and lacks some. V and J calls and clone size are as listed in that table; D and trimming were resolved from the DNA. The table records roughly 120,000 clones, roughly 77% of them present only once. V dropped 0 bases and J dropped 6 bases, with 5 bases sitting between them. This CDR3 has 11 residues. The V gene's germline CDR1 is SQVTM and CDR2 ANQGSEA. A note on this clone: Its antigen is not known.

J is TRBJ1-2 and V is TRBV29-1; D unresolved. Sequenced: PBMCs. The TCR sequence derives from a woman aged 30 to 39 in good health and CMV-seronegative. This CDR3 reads CSVEDPNGYTF. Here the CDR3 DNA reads TGCAGCGTTGAAGATCCCAATGGCTACACCTTC.